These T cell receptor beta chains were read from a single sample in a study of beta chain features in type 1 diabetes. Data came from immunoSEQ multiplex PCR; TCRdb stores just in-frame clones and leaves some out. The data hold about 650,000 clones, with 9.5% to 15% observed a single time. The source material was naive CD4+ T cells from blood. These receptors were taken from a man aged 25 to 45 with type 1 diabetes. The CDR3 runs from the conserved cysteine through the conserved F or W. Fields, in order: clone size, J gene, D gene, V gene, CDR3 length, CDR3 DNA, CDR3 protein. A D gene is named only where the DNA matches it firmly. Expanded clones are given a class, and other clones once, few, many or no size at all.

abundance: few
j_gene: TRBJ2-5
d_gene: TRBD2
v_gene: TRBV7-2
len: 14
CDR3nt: TGTGCCAGCAGCTTCGCGGGGGGCCAAGAGACCCAGTACTTC
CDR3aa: CASSFAGGQETQYF

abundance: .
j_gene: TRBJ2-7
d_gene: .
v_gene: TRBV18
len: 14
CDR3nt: TGTGCCAGCTCACCACTAGGGTCAGACTACGAGCAGTACTTC
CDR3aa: CASSPLGSDYEQYF

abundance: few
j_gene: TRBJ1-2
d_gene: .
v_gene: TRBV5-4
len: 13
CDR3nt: TGTGCCAGCAGCTTGCTCAACTTCTATGGCTACACCTTC
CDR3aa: CASSLLNFYGYTF

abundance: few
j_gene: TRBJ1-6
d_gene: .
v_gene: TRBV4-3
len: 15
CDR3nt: TGCGCCAGCAGCCAAGATCTAGGGTATAATTCACCCCTCCACTTT
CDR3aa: CASSQDLGYNSPLHF

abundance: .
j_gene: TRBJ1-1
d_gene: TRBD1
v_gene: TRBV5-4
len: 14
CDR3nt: TGTGCCAGCAGCCCAGACAGGGGGCAGGCTGAAGCTTTCTTT
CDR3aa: CASSPDRGQAEAFF

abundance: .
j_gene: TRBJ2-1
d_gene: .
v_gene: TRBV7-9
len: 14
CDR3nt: TGTGCCAGCAGCTTATTCGGGACCACCAATGAGCAGTTCTTC
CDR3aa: CASSLFGTTNEQFF

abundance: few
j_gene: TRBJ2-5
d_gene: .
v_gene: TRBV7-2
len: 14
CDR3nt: TGTGCCAGCAGCTCTGGGTTTGGCATGGAGACCCAGTACTTC
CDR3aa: CASSSGFGMETQYF

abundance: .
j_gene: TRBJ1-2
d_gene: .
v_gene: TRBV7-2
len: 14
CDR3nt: TGTGCCAGCAGCTTCGCCAGGTTTAACTATGGCTACACCTTC
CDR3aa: CASSFARFNYGYTF

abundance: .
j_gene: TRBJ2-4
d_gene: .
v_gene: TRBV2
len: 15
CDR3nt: TGTGCCAGCAGCGCTACAGGGTTTGACAAAAACATTCAGTACTTC
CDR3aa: CASSATGFDKNIQYF

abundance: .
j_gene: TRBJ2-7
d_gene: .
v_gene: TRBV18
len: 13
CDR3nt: TGTGCCAGCTCACCGGGGGGATCCTACGAGCAGTACTTC
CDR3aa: CASSPGGSYEQYF

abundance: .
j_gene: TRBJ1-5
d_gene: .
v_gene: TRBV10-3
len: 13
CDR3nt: TGTGCCACCAGGGGCCAGCCCAATCAGCCCCAGCATTTT
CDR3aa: CATRGQPNQPQHF

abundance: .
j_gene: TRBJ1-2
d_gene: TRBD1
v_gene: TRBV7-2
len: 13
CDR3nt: TGTGCCAGCAGCTCCGGGACAGGGTTGGGCTACACCTTC
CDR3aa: CASSSGTGLGYTF

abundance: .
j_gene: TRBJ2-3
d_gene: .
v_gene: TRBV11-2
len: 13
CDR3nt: TGTGCCAGCAGCTTGAGTGGTACAGATACGCAGTATTTT
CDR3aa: CASSLSGTDTQYF

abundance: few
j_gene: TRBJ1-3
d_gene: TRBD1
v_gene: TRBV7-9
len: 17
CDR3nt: TGTGCCAGCAGCTTATCGGGACAGGGGGCGCCTGGAAACACCATATATTTT
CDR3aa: CASSLSGQGAPGNTIYF

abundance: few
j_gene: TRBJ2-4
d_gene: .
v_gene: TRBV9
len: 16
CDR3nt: TGTGCCAGCAGCGTAGAGCCCGGTCTAGCCAAAAACATTCAGTACTTC
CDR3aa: CASSVEPGLAKNIQYF

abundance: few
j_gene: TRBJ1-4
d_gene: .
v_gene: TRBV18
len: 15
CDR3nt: TGTGCCAGCTCACCACGGACAGTTGAGGGTGAAAAACTGTTTTTT
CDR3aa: CASSPRTVEGEKLFF

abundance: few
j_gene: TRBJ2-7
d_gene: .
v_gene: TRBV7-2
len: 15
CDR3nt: TGTGCCAGCAGCCTAGACCAACAGGTCTCCTACGAGCAGTACTTC
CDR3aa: CASSLDQQVSYEQYF

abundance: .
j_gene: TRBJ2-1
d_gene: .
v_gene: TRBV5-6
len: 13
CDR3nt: TGTGCCAGCAGCCTACCAGTCCGAAATGAGCAGTTCTTC
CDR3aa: CASSLPVRNEQFF

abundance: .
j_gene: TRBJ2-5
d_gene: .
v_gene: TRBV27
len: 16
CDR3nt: TGTGCCAGCAGTGATCTGAAAGGACAGCGATTTGGGACCCAGTACTTC
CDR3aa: CASSDLKGQRFGTQYF

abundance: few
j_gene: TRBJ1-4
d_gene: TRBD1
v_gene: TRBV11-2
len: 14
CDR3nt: TGTGCCAGCAGCCCCGACAGGGATAATGAAAAACTGTTTTTT
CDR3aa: CASSPDRDNEKLFF

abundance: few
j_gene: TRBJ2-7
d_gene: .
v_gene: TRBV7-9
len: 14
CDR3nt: TGTGCCAGCAGAACAGACGGGGTTGGGCACGAGCAGTACTTC
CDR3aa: CASRTDGVGHEQYF

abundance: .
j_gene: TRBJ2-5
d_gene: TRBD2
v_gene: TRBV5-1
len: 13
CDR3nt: TGCGCCAGCAGCGGGGCTAGCGGAGAGACCCAGTACTTC
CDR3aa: CASSGASGETQYF

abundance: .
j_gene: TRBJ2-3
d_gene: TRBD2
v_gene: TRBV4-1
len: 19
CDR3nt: TGCGCCAGCAGCCTAGTGCCGGGACTAGCGGATTTCAAGTCAGATACGCAGTATTTT
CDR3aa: CASSLVPGLADFKSDTQYF

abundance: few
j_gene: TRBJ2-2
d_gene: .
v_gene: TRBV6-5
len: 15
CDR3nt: TGTGCCAGCAGTTACCAAGTTTCGCCCACCGGGGAGCTGTTTTTT
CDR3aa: CASSYQVSPTGELFF

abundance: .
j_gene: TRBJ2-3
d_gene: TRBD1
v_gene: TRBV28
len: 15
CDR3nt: TGTGCCAGCAGTTCGGACAGGGGTCTGACAGATACGCAGTATTTT
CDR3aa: CASSSDRGLTDTQYF

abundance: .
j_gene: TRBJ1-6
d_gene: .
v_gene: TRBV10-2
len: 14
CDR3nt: TGCGCCAGCAGTGAGACGGGGGGACAATCACCCCTCCACTTT
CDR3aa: CASSETGGQSPLHF